This entry lists 15 T cell receptor beta chains sequenced from one sample in a study of blood T cells in healthy people across ages. Through a sample-barcoded 5' primer and a J-beta primer mix, a second PCR was run for roughly 7 to 11 cycles. TCRdb re-analysed the 5' RACE reads in MiXCR, keeping a single row per CDR3 protein. The sample consists of hundreds of thousands of distinct CDR3 sequences, around 31% of them appearing once. The sequenced material came from blood. The receptors were gathered from a woman of 80 years or more in good health.

This clonotype has a count of ten or more. The gene calls are TRBV18 and TRBJ2-6; TRBD1 is a possible D gene (5 bases). Trimming cost V 2 bases and J 0 bases, with 14 bases left between them. The length of the CDR3 is 18 residues. Germline loops: CDR1 KGHSH, CDR2 LQKENI. CDR3 loop: CASSPTQVSSSGANVLTF. The CDR3 DNA reads TGTGCCAGCTCACCAACACAGGTTTCGAGCTCTGGGGCCAACGTCCTGACTTTC.

The V call is TRBV2, the J call TRBJ2-7; D is perhaps TRBD2 (6 bases). CDR1 is SNHLY, CDR2 FYNNEI, per germline. The CDR3 length is 14 residues. V dropped 6 bases and J dropped 5 bases, with 17 bases sitting between them. The CDR3 reads CASRGGLSGDEQYF. CDR3 DNA sequence: TGTGCCAGCAGGGGGGGACTGTCCGGCGACGAGCAGTACTTC.

This clonotype showed up just a few times. V is TRBV27 and J is TRBJ1-5; the D is unclear. This CDR3 comprises 17 residues. V was pared by 8 bases and J by 2 bases, with 22 bases between. Looked up from germline, CDR1 is MNHEY and CDR2 is SMNVEV (reference sequence). CDR3 bases: TGTGCCAGCCGGCCGGTGACCCGAGTTGGAGGCAATCAGCCCCAGCATTTT. As protein: CASRPVTRVGGNQPQHF.

This clonotype was counted ten times or more. The gene calls are TRBV20-1 and TRBJ2-5; 11 bases align to TRBD2. Germline assignment: CDR1 DFQATT and CDR2 SNEGSKA (reference sequence). Trimming at V came to 3 bases and at J to 0 bases, leaving 6 bases not matched to a gene. The CDR3 is made up of 16 amino acids. CDR3 in amino acids: CSARPRTSGYQETQYF. The CDR3 coding sequence is TGCAGTGCTAGGCCCCGGACTAGCGGGTACCAAGAGACCCAGTACTTC.

A note on this clonotype: A read error may produce the germline difference seen at one junction end. This chain links TRBV15 with TRBJ2-2, with D perhaps given as TRBD1 or TRBD2 (5 bases each). The CDR3 is made up of 14 amino acids. The germline CDR1 and CDR2 sequences are LNHNV and YYDKDF (reference sequence). The CDR3 DNA reads as TGTGCCACTACGGGCCTCCCTGGGACCGGGGAGCGGTTTTTT. Encoded protein: CATTGLPGTGERFF.

J is TRBJ2-4 and V is TRBV5-1; 12 bases align to TRBD2. V dropped 8 bases and J dropped 13; count of bases not matched to a gene: 13. Germline V gives CDR1 SGHRS, CDR2 YFSETQ. The length of the CDR3 is 14 residues. CDR3 nucleotide sequence: TGCGCCAGTAAACTTACTAGCGGGGGGAATGAGCAGTACTTC. Protein sequence: CASKLTSGGNEQYF.

In its sample, this clonotype was seen many times. The V and J genes are TRBV20-1 and TRBJ1-1; D is uncertain. The germline CDR1 and CDR2 sequences are DFQATT and SNEGSKA (reference sequence). Between the trimmed V and J ends, which lost 1 base and 6 bases, there was a span of 6 bases. This CDR3 region has 11 residues. This chain's CDR3 is CSARAQAEAFF. The CDR3 region has the DNA TGCAGTGCTAGAGCGCAGGCTGAAGCTTTCTTT.

This clonotype showed up many times. The chain is built from TRBV14 and TRBJ2-1; 10 bases map to TRBD1. The CDR3 spans 17 residues. V gave up 4 bases and J gave up 7 bases; unmatched junction bases: 13. Germline CDR1 and CDR2: SGHDN and FVKESK. Here the CDR3 reads CASSRDRGRVGMNEQFF. The CDR3 DNA reads TGTGCCAGCAGCCGCGACAGGGGGCGAGTAGGGATGAATGAGCAGTTCTTC. Full variable domain (outside the CDR3, taken from reference TRBV14 and TRBJ2-1): EAGVTQFPSHSVIEKGQTVTLRCDPISGHDNLYWYRRVMGKEIKFLLHFVKESKQDESGMPNNRFLAERTGGTYSTLKVQPAELEDSGVYFCASSRDRGRVGMNEQFFGPGTRLTVL.

This clonotype showed up many times. V gene TRBV4-3 combines with J gene TRBJ1-4; 9 bases agree with TRBD1. The germline V gene has CDR1 LGHNA and CDR2 YSLEER. The CDR3 consists of 15 residues. V was pared by 3 bases and J by 5 bases, with 4 bases of the junction left unmatched. CDR3 coding DNA: TGCGCCAGCAGCCAGGACAGGGGACCCAATGAAAAACTGTTTTTT. Its protein product is CASSQDRGPNEKLFF.

In the case of this clonotype: An end of the junction differs from the germline gene, which may be a read error. The chain uses TRBV7-9 and TRBJ1-6; D call uncertain. Germline assignment: CDR1 SEHNR and CDR2 FQNEAQ (reference sequence). The CDR3 runs 15 residues. As DNA, the CDR3 is TGTGCCGGCAGCTTAGCAGGAGATTATAATTCACCCCTCCACTTT. Its protein product is CAGSLAGDYNSPLHF.

This clonotype came up a few times. The chain links TRBV6-2 or TRBV6-3 to TRBJ1-1, with a possible D match to TRBD1 (5 bases). Per germline, CDR1 MNHEY and CDR2 SVGEGT. This CDR3 is built from 14 residues. The germline V and J ends were trimmed by 0 bases and 10 bases, with 15 bases remaining between them. CDR3 sequence (DNA): TGTGCCAGCAGTTACTCCCCAGGGAACCTAAGAGCTTTCTTT. Protein sequence: CASSYSPGNLRAFF.

Regarding this clonotype: A clone one base away is much larger, so this may be a read error. The chain joins TRBV29-1 to TRBJ1-2; possibly TRBD1 for D (5 bases). The CDR3 totals 12 residues. V dropped 7 bases and J dropped 2 bases, with 11 bases sitting between them. Germline V CDR1 and CDR2: SQVTM, ANQGSEA. The CDR3 loop is CSGGGGNYGYTF. The CDR3 nucleotides read TGCAGCGGGGGGGGGGGAAACTATGGCTACACCTTC.

The V gene is TRBV29-1, the J gene TRBJ2-7; 7 bases match TRBD2. CDR3 length: 13 amino acids. CDR1 and CDR2 from the germline V gene are SQVTM and ANQGSEA. J was trimmed by 3 bases and V by 6 bases; bases with no gene match: 8. CDR3 bases: TGCAGCGTCTGCCCTTTAGCGGGCTACGAGCAGTACTTC. Translating gives CSVCPLAGYEQYF.

This chain links TRBV2 with TRBJ1-4; D is perhaps TRBD1 (6 bases). In germline, CDR1 is SNHLY, CDR2 FYNNEI. CDR3 length: 15 amino acids. V was trimmed by 6 bases and J by 12 bases, leaving 23 bases between them. Written as DNA, the CDR3 is TGTGCCAGCAGCTTAGCGGGGACATCAACCGCCGAACTGTTTTTT. Translating gives CASSLAGTSTAELFF.

This clonotype was counted ten times or more. The gene calls are TRBV7-2 and TRBJ2-3, with D perhaps assigned TRBD1 or TRBD2 (7 bases each). The CDR3 has 15 amino acids. V was trimmed by 10 bases and J by 6 bases, leaving 23 bases between them. Germline values: CDR1 SGHTA, CDR2 FQGNSA. In nucleotides, the CDR3 is TGTGCCACTCAGGGGGGGTTAATAGCTAGGGATACGCAGTATTTT. It encodes CATQGGLIARDTQYF.